Below are 32 T cell receptor beta chains sequenced from a single sample in a study of read filtering for tumor transcriptome and immune sequencing. From roughly 0.4 ug of RNA, a library with molecular barcoded alpha/delta and beta/gamma adaptors was made. TCRdb analysed the reads with MiXCR anew, one entry per CDR3 protein. Among 25,000 to 35,000 distinct CDR3 sequences, approximately 17% were seen once, and the ten largest hold more than 15%. Sequencing input: a population of CD138-negative cells sorted from bone marrow. The receptor set was obtained from a donor aged 40 or over with multiple myeloma.

This clonotype was counted many times. The chain has TRBV28 and TRBJ1-1; D possibly corresponds to TRBD1 (5 bases). V lost 5 bases and J 0 bases, leaving 19 bases between the germline ends. This CDR3 comprises 17 residues. The germline V gene encodes CDR1 MDHEN and CDR2 SYDVKM. Here the CDR3 reads CASSRGGGRTMNTEAFF. Written as DNA, the CDR3 is TGTGCCAGCAGTCGCGGGGGAGGACGGACAATGAACACTGAAGCTTTCTTT.

This clonotype was observed many times. V usage is TRBV23-1 and J usage is TRBJ2-1; 11 bases are a match to TRBD2. TRBV23-1 is placed among ORFs of uncertain function. The CDR3 runs to 18 residues. V dropped 4 bases and J dropped 12; count of bases not matched to a gene: 20. The CDR3 spells CASSLWTSGSNPSRAQFF. For the CDR3, the DNA is TGCGCCAGCAGTCTCTGGACTAGCGGGTCCAACCCCTCACGGGCGCAGTTCTTC.

This clonotype has ten or more counts. This CDR3 is CASSQEPAWEAVSSPLHF. In nucleotides, the CDR3 is TGCGCCAGCAGCCAAGAGCCCGCGTGGGAAGCTGTCAGCTCACCCCTCCACTTT. The chain uses TRBV4-1 and TRBJ1-6; no firm D call. Trimming removed 0 bases from V and 10 bases from J, with 22 bases in between. Germline V CDR1 and CDR2: MGHRA, YSYEKL. The CDR3 spans 18 residues.

The V and J genes are TRBV11-2 and TRBJ1-1, with TRBD1 matching 8 bases. The trim removed 5 bases at V and 5 bases at J, leaving 10 bases unmatched. Per the germline V gene, CDR1 is SGHAT and CDR2 is FQNNGV. This CDR3 contains 15 residues. CDR3 residues: CASSPRTGWYTEAFF. CDR3 nucleotides: TGTGCCAGCAGCCCAAGGACAGGGTGGTATACTGAAGCTTTCTTT.

This clonotype was observed at least ten times. The J gene is TRBJ2-7, the V gene TRBV7-8; D gene ambiguous. Per germline, CDR1 SGHVS and CDR2 FQNEAQ. The CDR3 covers 12 residues. V lost 7 bases to trimming and J lost 6 bases, with 13 bases between them. CDR3 loop: CASTVAPGEQYF. Written as DNA, the CDR3 is TGTGCCAGCACCGTAGCCCCGGGCGAGCAGTACTTC.

The table lists this clonotype with many counts. The chain recombines TRBV4-1 with TRBJ1-2; no clear D. CDR1 MGHRA and CDR2 YSYEKL come from the germline V gene. V lost 6 bases, J lost 4 bases, and 21 bases lay in between. The CDR3 extends over 16 amino acids. The CDR3 sequence: CASRLKNGDGVYGYTF. The DNA for the CDR3 is TGCGCCAGCAGACTCAAGAACGGGGATGGGGTCTATGGCTACACCTTC.

This clonotype was recorded many times. The chain has TRBV29-1 and TRBJ1-4, with TRBD1 matching over 9 bases. The CDR3 is made up of 13 amino acids. Germline lookup yields CDR1 SQVTM and CDR2 ANQGSEA. V lost 7 bases to trimming and J lost 8 bases; unmatched junction nucleotides: 8. CDR3 residues: CSALTGGGEKLFF. CDR3 in DNA: TGCAGCGCCTTGACAGGGGGAGGCGAAAAACTGTTTTTT.

Many counts were recorded for this clonotype. This rearrangement joins TRBV4-1 to TRBJ2-1, with D perhaps matching TRBD1 (6 bases). This CDR3 is built from 15 residues. Germline lookup yields CDR1 MGHRA and CDR2 YSYEKL. V lost 6 bases to trimming and J lost 0 bases, with 12 bases between them. CDR3 nucleotides: TGCGCCAGCAGTTCCGGGACAAGCTCCTACAATGAGCAGTTCTTC. Protein: CASSSGTSSYNEQFF.

To note about this clonotype: One end of the junction varies from germline; a read error may be responsible. The chain is built from TRBV24-1 and TRBJ2-2; D unresolved. Germline V gene lookup returns CDR1 KGHDR and CDR2 SFDVKD. CDR3 length: 15 amino acids. In DNA form, the CDR3 reads TGTGCCGCCAGTGATCCCAACCCGGGCACCGGGGAGCTGTTTTTT. This codes for CAASDPNPGTGELFF.

This clonotype was found many times. The chain combines TRBV28 with TRBJ2-2, with TRBD2 as a possible D gene (6 bases). Looked up from germline, CDR1 is MDHEN and CDR2 is SYDVKM. The V end lost 4 bases, the J end lost 6 bases, and 12 bases lay between the germline ends. This CDR3 spans 14 amino acids. CDR3 nucleotides: TGTGCCAGCAGTTCCGAGGGAGGCGCCGGGGAGCTGTTTTTT. It translates to CASSSEGGAGELFF.

This clonotype was counted at least ten times. The V gene is TRBV2, the J gene TRBJ1-4; 8 bases are shared with TRBD1. The CDR3 runs to 13 residues. V lost 6 bases, J lost 7 bases, and 4 bases stayed unmatched. Germline assignment: CDR1 SNHLY and CDR2 FYNNEI. CDR3 nucleotides: TGTGCCAGCAGCGCGGACAGGGTTGAAAAACTGTTTTTT. Amino acid sequence: CASSADRVEKLFF. The full variable domain, rest sourced from reference TRBV2 and TRBJ1-4, is EPEVTQTPSHQVTQMGQEVILRCVPISNHLYFYWYRQILGQKVEFLVSFYNNEISEKSEIFDDQFSVERPDGSNFTLKIRSTKLEDSAMYFCASSADRVEKLFFGSGTQLSVL.

This clonotype has a count of ten or more. The V gene is TRBV20-1, the J gene TRBJ2-5, with a tentative D call TRBD2 (7 bases). The CDR3 loop spans 14 amino acids. V was shortened by 1 base and J by 4 bases, with 13 bases between the two germline ends. Germline V gene lookup returns CDR1 DFQATT and CDR2 SNEGSKA (reference sequence). CDR3 residues: CSARVDGGRETQYF. CDR3 nucleotide sequence: TGCAGTGCTAGAGTCGACGGGGGGCGAGAGACCCAGTACTTC.

This clonotype was recorded at least ten times. The gene calls are TRBV29-1 and TRBJ2-5; tentative D call: TRBD1 (5 bases). The V and J ends lost 7 bases and 0 bases respectively, with 12 bases between them. Germline values: CDR1 SQVTM, CDR2 ANQGSEA. The length of the CDR3 is 13 residues. The CDR3 DNA reads TGCAGCGCAGTAGGACAATACCAAGAGACCCAGTACTTC. It encodes CSAVGQYQETQYF.

In this sample, this clonotype turned up many times. The rearrangement joins TRBV12-3 or TRBV12-4 to TRBJ1-4; no definite D call. The CDR3 consists of 14 residues. V was shortened by 3 bases and J by 4 bases, with 9 bases between the two germline ends. This CDR3 is CASSLSGGNEKLFF. For the CDR3, the DNA is TGTGCCAGCAGTTTGTCGGGCGGTAATGAAAAACTGTTTTTT.

Notes on this clonotype: Just one base apart from a much larger clone, this may be a read error. The conserved closing phenylalanine or tryptophan is absent in this CDR3, likely reflecting a read error. This chain links TRBV5-1 with TRBJ2-5; tentatively, D is TRBD2 (7 bases). The CDR3 sequence is 15 residues long. V was shortened by 0 bases and J by 2 bases, with 11 bases between the two germline ends. CDR1 and CDR2 (germline): SGHRS, YFSETQ. The CDR3 here is CASSLEGGAQETQYS. Here the CDR3 DNA reads TGCGCCAGCAGCTTGGAGGGGGGGGCACAAGAGACCCAGTACTCC.

About this clonotype itself: A much more abundant neighbour one base away suggests this may be a read error. As the CDR3 is not closed by the conserved phenylalanine or tryptophan, this likely results from a read error. The chain couples TRBV29-1 to TRBJ2-2, with D unclear. The germline CDR1 and CDR2 sequences are SQVTM and ANQGSEA. V was shortened by 7 bases and J by 7 bases, with 10 bases between the two germline ends. CDR3 length equals 11 residues. Written as DNA, the CDR3 is TGCAGCGCCGAGAAGAGCGGGGAGCTGTTTCTT. Protein product: CSAEKSGELFL.

Ten or more counts support this clonotype. The genes are TRBV27 and TRBJ2-3, with 8 bases aligning to TRBD2. CDR1 and CDR2 from the germline V gene are MNHEY and SMNVEV (reference sequence). J gave up 2 bases and V 4 bases, and 11 bases lay outside the gene matches. The CDR3 loop spans 17 amino acids. The CDR3 loop reads CASSSFPGLAYTDTQYF. CDR3 in DNA: TGTGCCAGCAGTTCTTTCCCCGGACTAGCCTACACAGATACGCAGTATTTT.

The rearrangement links TRBV27 to TRBJ1-1, with 7 nucleotides matching TRBD1. Looked up from germline, CDR1 is MNHEY and CDR2 is SMNVEV (reference sequence). V lost 7 bases and J lost 1; bases outside the gene matches: 21. The CDR3 length is 19 residues. The CDR3 here is CASTSFLDRLVDGNTEAFF. CDR3 in DNA: TGTGCCAGCACTTCCTTCTTGGACAGGCTGGTTGACGGGAACACTGAAGCTTTCTTT.

The J gene is TRBJ2-3, the V gene TRBV24-1, with 7 bases matching TRBD1. V lost 4 bases to trimming and J lost 2 bases; unmatched junction nucleotides: 11. The CDR3 runs 17 residues. CDR1 and CDR2 (germline): KGHDR, SFDVKD. The CDR3 nucleotides read TGTGCCACCAGTGAACAACAGGGGATCGGTATCACAGATACGCAGTATTTT. The encoded protein is CATSEQQGIGITDTQYF.

This clonotype has at least ten counts. For the CDR3, the DNA is TGTGCCAGCAGCTTGGCCGTGGGGATGTGGGCCAACGTCCTGACTTTC. This gives the protein CASSLAVGMWANVLTF. The rearrangement links TRBV5-5 to TRBJ2-6, with D hard to call. CDR1 and CDR2 from the germline V gene are SGHKS and YYEKEE (reference sequence). V was shortened by 0 bases and J by 5 bases, with 12 bases between the two germline ends. The CDR3 runs to 16 residues.

This clonotype was seen a handful of times. CDR3 coding DNA: TGCAGCGTCGTATTTTCTTGGCACCAAGAGACCCAGTACTTC. This sequence encodes CSVVFSWHQETQYF. The chain uses TRBV29-1 and TRBJ2-5; no reliable D call. With 6 bases removed from V and 0 bases from J, the gap between germline ends came to 14 bases. Germline V gives CDR1 SQVTM, CDR2 ANQGSEA. The CDR3 totals 14 residues.

About this clonotype: A much larger clonotype is one base distant, so this may be a read error. The V call is TRBV6-4, the J call TRBJ1-2; D uncertain. Trimming took off 2 bases at V and 4 bases at J, with 17 bases between the two ends. Germline CDR1 reads MRHNA; CDR2 reads SNTAGT. This CDR3 is 16 amino acids long. Written as DNA, the CDR3 is TGTGCCAGCAGTGACACGCCGCTTGGATCCTCCTATGGCTACACCTTC. It encodes CASSDTPLGSSYGYTF.

As for this clonotype: This may be a read error, as it is one base from a much larger clone. The chain couples TRBV5-1 to TRBJ1-1, with D perhaps TRBD1 (5 bases). This CDR3 region has 12 residues. Trimming pared 4 bases from V and 6 bases from J, leaving 10 bases between. CDR1 SGHRS and CDR2 YFSETQ come from the germline V gene. CDR3 residues: CASSSGGAEAFF. As DNA, the CDR3 is TGCGCCAGCAGCAGCGGGGGGGCTGAAGCTTTCTTT. Based on the CDR3 plus reference TRBV5-1 and TRBJ1-1, the full variable domain is KAGVTQTPRYLIKTRGQQVTLSCSPISGHRSVSWYQQTPGQGLQFLFEYFSETQRNKGNFPGRFSGRQFSNSRSEMNVSTLELGDSALYLCASSSGGAEAFFGQGTRLTVV.

This clonotype was detected many times. This chain joins TRBV28 and TRBJ2-5; 8 positions match TRBD2. CDR1 is MDHEN and CDR2 is SYDVKM in the germline V gene. CDR3 length equals 17 residues. V gave up 5 bases and J gave up 1 base; unmatched junction bases: 12. The CDR3 loop reads CASSPWGGGPSQETQYF. The CDR3 DNA reads as TGTGCCAGCAGTCCCTGGGGCGGGGGGCCCTCCCAAGAGACCCAGTACTTC.

This clonotype was found many times. The chain combines TRBV19 with TRBJ2-5, with TRBD1 identical over 7 bases. The CDR3 sequence is 14 residues long. Germline V gene lookup returns CDR1 LNHDA and CDR2 SQIVND (reference sequence). Trimming took 4 bases from V and 4 from J; bases not matched to a gene: 6. CDR3 in DNA: TGTGCCAGTAGTAAACGGACAGGACCAGAGACCCAGTACTTC. Protein sequence: CASSKRTGPETQYF.

Of note for this clonotype: A read error is possible here, since a much larger clone lies one base away. J is TRBJ2-1 and V is TRBV12-3 or TRBV12-4; 8 bases are a match to TRBD2. CDR3 size: 16 residues. The V segment lost 6 bases and the J segment 10 bases; nucleotides outside the gene matches: 17. The CDR3 DNA reads as TGTGCCAGCAGACCCCAGGGAAAGCGGGGGATCAAAGAGCAGTTCTTC. It encodes CASRPQGKRGIKEQFF.

In this sample, this clonotype turned up many times. The chain recombines TRBV7-2 with TRBJ2-5; TRBD2 matches at 10 bases. The V segment lost 1 base and the J segment 5 bases; nucleotides outside the gene matches: 7. The CDR3 sequence is 16 residues long. The V gene's germline CDR1 is SGHTA and CDR2 FQGNSA. For the CDR3, the DNA is TGTGCCAGCAGCTTAGTCTCAGCGGGGGGGAGGGAGACCCAGTACTTC. This encodes CASSLVSAGGRETQYF.

Turning to this clonotype: This may be a read error, as it is one base from a much larger clone. The CDR3 region is CASSWTGDNRTPRHF. CDR3 sequence (DNA): TGCGCCAGCAGCTGGACAGGAGACAATAGGACGCCCCGGCATTTT. J is TRBJ1-5 and V is TRBV5-1; 7 bases fit TRBD1. CDR1 is SGHRS and CDR2 is YFSETQ in the germline V gene. The CDR3 runs to 15 residues.

The chain employs TRBV5-6 and TRBJ2-7, with a tentative D call TRBD1 (5 bases). CDR1 is SGHDT and CDR2 is YYEEEE in the germline V gene. The CDR3 is made up of 14 amino acids. V was clipped by 0 bases and J by 2 bases, with 9 bases between them. CDR3 region: CASSLGGRTYEQYF. The CDR3 nucleotides read TGTGCCAGCAGCTTGGGGGGCAGGACCTACGAGCAGTACTTC. The full variable domain, its missing parts supplied by reference TRBV5-6 and TRBJ2-7, is DAGVTQSPTHLIKTRGQQVTLRCSPKSGHDTVSWYQQALGQGPQFIFQYYEEEERQRGNFPDRFSGHQFPNYSSELNVNALLLGDSALYLCASSLGGRTYEQYFGPGTRLTVT.

Comments on this clonotype: One end of the junction fails to match germline, which may point to a read error. The V call is TRBV29-1, the J call TRBJ2-1, with D perhaps matching TRBD1 (6 bases). Germline CDR1 is SQVTM and CDR2 is ANQGSEA. This CDR3 is 11 amino acids long. CDR3 protein: CSDQQGNEQFF. In nucleotides, the CDR3 is TGCAGCGATCAGCAGGGGAATGAGCAGTTCTTT.

This clonotype was seen at least ten times. The rearrangement links TRBV5-1 to TRBJ2-7, with 8 bases aligning to TRBD1. CDR3 length: 12 residues. J lost 7 bases, V lost 2 bases, and 2 bases had no gene match. The V gene's germline CDR1 is SGHRS and CDR2 YFSETQ. CDR3 sequence: CASSLQGGEQYF. DNA of the CDR3: TGCGCCAGCAGCTTACAGGGGGGAGAGCAGTACTTC.

This clonotype was observed at least ten times. The V gene is TRBV4-1, the J gene TRBJ2-3; no clear D gene. Germline CDR1 is MGHRA and CDR2 is YSYEKL. This CDR3 has 16 residues. Trimming cost V 0 bases and J 2 bases, with 12 bases left between them. CDR3 amino acids: CASSQEVSASTDTQYF. The CDR3 DNA follows: TGCGCCAGCAGCCAAGAGGTCTCTGCCTCCACAGATACGCAGTATTTT.